This TCR beta chain stems from a study of T cell responses to AZD1222 COVID-19 vaccine. Trimming removed 1 base from V and 5 bases from J, with 14 bases in between. Looked up from germline, CDR1 is SGHTA and CDR2 is FQGNSA. The length of the CDR3 is 15 residues. The repertoire was sequenced with immunoSEQ multiplex PCR; TCRdb's copy has only in-frame clones and lacks some. The table includes under 70,000 clones, about 87% detected once. The starting material was peripheral blood, obtained on day 0 of AZD1222 vaccination. J is TRBJ1-2 and V is TRBV7-2; D uncertain. The clonotype was recovered from an adult in good health. The CDR3 bases are TGTGCCAGCAGCTTAGATGGTGGGGTCCCTTATGGCTACACCTTC. Encoded protein: CASSLDGGVPYGYTF.